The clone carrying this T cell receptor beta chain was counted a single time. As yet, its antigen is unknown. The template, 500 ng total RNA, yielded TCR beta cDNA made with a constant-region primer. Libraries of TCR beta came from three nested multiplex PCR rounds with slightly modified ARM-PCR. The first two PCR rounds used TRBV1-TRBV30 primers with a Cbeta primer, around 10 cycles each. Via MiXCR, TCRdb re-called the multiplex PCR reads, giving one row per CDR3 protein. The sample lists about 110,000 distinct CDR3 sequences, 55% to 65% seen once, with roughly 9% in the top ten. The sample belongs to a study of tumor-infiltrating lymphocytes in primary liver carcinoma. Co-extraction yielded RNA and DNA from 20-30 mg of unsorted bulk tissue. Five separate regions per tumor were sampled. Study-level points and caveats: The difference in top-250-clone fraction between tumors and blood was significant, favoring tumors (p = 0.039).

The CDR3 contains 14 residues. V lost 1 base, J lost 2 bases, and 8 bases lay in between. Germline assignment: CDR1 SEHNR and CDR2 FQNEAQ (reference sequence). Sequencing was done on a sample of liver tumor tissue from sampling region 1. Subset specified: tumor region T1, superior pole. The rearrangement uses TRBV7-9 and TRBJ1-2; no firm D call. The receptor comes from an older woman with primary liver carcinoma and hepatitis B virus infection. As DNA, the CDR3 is TGTGCCAGCAGCTTAGTTGGCCAGAACTATGGCTACACCTTC. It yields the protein CASSLVGQNYGYTF.